This T cell receptor beta chain was sequenced in a study of cytomegalovirus exposure and HLA in healthy donors. Points from the study as a whole: Presence/absence analyses rested on an assumption that sequencing depth was roughly uniform across donors. TCR beta sequences reportedly predicted most subjects' HLA-A and HLA-B alleles accurately.

On this clone: Its antigen is undetermined.

Primers for the PCR totalled 60 Vbeta and 13 Jbeta. Produced via immunoSEQ multiplex PCR; TCRdb's table is partial and in-frame only. The sample lists 110,000 or so clones; almost 75% were seen once. Donors showed nominal health when sampled, although they likely had unrecorded immune exposures. The receptor was isolated from a middle-aged man in good health and CMV-seronegative. The sequencing input was PBMCs.

CDR3 nucleotides: TGTGCCAGCACCACCGGGACTAGCGGCAATGAGCAGTTCTTC. Encoded protein: CASTTGTSGNEQFF. The chain links TRBV27 to TRBJ2-1, with 11 bases identical to TRBD2. Germline CDR1 is MNHEY and CDR2 is SMNVEV (reference sequence). The ends lost 7 bases at V and 6 bases at J; junction bases unmatched: 5. The CDR3 runs 14 residues.